The table lists the clone carrying this T cell receptor (beta chain) with a few counts. Repertoires were generated with immunoSEQ multiplex PCR, while TCRdb's copy carries only in-frame clones and drops some. The table lists about 140,000 clones, roughly 80% of them singletons, with approximately 1.6% in the top ten. These data come from a study of blood T cell repertoires in COVID-19. The wider study: PBMCs, B-cell-depleted T cells, or T cells were the source of the cDNA or gDNA that made up the material.

Participant ages covered about 18 to 89 years across 20 to 30 US areas. The CDR3 is 17 amino acids. Germline trimming cut 4 bases from V and 7 bases from J; bases unmatched to any gene: 8. Germline CDR1 reads SGHRS; CDR2 reads YFSETQ. This clonotype was sampled from a young woman who had been exposed to COVID-19. This chain joins TRBV5-1 and TRBJ2-1, with 16 bases identical to TRBD2. Sequences were obtained from PBMCs or T cells enriched from blood (not recorded which). Written as DNA, the CDR3 is TGCGCCAGCAGCCCGGGACTAGCGGGAGGGCTCAAGAATGAGCAGTTCTTC. Translating it yields CASSPGLAGGLKNEQFF.